This T cell receptor (beta chain) was captured by sequencing in a study of cytomegalovirus exposure and HLA in healthy donors. Overall study: An earlier analysis found 95 million to 140 million unique TCR beta sequences from about 179 million T cells.

Points on this clone: As yet, its antigen is unknown.

Study findings and constraints: Sequencing had likely introduced a cluster of highly shared sequence variants as an artifact. The study put 150 to 200 TCR beta chains on its list as cytomegalovirus-associated. It emerged from a later analysis that several of the most significant clusters appeared to be linked to common viral pathogens.

The PCR made use of 60 Vbeta and 13 Jbeta primers. Profiled with immunoSEQ multiplex PCR; TCRdb holds only in-frame clones, not every one. The table includes around 150,000 clones, 80% to 90% detected once. The receptor's source is a man aged 18 to 35 in good health and CMV-seropositive. Sequencing was carried out using PBMCs.

CDR3 residues: CASSYGASLGEQYF. For the CDR3, the DNA is TGTGCCAGCAGTTACGGGGCTAGTTTGGGAGAGCAGTACTTC. The rearrangement links TRBV6-5 to TRBJ2-7; D is perhaps TRBD1 (5 bases). The CDR3 consists of 14 residues. V was pared by 2 bases and J by 7 bases, with 15 bases between. Looked up from germline, CDR1 is MNHEY and CDR2 is SVGAGI.